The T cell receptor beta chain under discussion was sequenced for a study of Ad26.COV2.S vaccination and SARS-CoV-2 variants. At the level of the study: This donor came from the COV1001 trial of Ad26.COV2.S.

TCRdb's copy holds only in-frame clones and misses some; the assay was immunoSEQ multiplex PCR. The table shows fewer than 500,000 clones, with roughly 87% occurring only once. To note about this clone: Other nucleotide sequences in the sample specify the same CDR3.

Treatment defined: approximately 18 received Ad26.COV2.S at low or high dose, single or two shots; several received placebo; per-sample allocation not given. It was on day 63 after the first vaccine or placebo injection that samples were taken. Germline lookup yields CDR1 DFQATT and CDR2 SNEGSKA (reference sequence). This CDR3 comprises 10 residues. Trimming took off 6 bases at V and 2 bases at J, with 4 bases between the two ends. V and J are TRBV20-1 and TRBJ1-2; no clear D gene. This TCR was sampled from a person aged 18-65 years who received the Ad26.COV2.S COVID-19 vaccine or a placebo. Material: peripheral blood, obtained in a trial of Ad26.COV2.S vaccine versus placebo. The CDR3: CSASNYGYTF. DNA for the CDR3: TGCAGTGCCTCGAACTATGGCTACACCTTC.